This T cell receptor (beta chain) was recovered during a study of OX40 agonist ivuxolimab in advanced cancers. Study summary: Around 40% of patients had received prior checkpoint inhibitor therapy.

TCRdb's table, derived via immunoSEQ multiplex PCR, lists solely in-frame clones and lacks some. The table records about 75,000 clones, more than 85% of them present only once. Broader study findings: Average numbers of expanded clones were greater in CD8+ T cells than in CD4+. Low clonal expansion, among the lowest seen, marked partial responders at 0.1-3.0 mg/kg. Low normalized clonal expansion also occurred in some nonresponding patients.

V was clipped by 0 bases and J by 5 bases, with 8 bases between them. Germline CDR1 is MNHEY and CDR2 is SVGAGI. The CDR3 runs to 14 residues. Comment on this clone: Its matching antigen is unknown.

The source was CD4+ or CD8+ T cells sorted from blood, collected in a trial of the OX40 agonist ivuxolimab. The chain uses TRBV6-5 and TRBJ2-1; the D is unclear. This receptor was taken from an adult with an advanced solid tumor such as melanoma, head and neck, liver or kidney cancer. The chain's CDR3 is CASSYSLLNNEQFF. DNA of the CDR3: TGTGCCAGCAGTTACTCCCTACTAAACAATGAGCAGTTCTTC.